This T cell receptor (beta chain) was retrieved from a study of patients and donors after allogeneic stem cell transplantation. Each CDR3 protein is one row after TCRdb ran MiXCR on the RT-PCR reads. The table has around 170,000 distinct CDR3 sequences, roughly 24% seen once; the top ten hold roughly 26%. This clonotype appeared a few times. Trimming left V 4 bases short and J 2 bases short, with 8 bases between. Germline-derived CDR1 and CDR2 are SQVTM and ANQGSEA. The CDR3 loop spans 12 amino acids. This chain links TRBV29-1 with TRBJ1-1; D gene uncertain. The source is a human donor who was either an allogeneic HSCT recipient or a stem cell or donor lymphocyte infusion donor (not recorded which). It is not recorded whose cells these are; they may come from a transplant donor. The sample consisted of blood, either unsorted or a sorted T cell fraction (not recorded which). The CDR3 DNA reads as TGCAGCGTTGCCATGGGTAACACTGAAGCTTTCTTT. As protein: CSVAMGNTEAFF.